One T cell receptor (beta chain) is described in this entry. Its target is not known. Absence of ophthalmopathy progression within 18 months defined stable Graves' hyperthyroidism. Among the patients, aged 18 to 65, hyperthyroidism was newly diagnosed and had lasted under 2 months. This entry is derived from a study of T cells in Graves' hyperthyroidism and ophthalmopathy. The CDR3 sequence is 14 residues long. CDR1 is SNHLY and CDR2 is FYNNEI in the germline V gene. V lost 4 bases, J lost 2 bases, and 10 bases lay in between. Study findings and constraints: Most clonotypes that expanded in the thyroid above 0.001 also showed up in blood.

RNA transcripts provided the source from which TCR beta CDR3 regions were amplified. First-round RT-PCR targeting the TCR CDR3 was performed with the HTBI primer set. From the multiplex PCR reads, TCRdb called clonotypes with MiXCR, one entry per CDR3 protein. The table lists 300,000 to 350,000 distinct CDR3 sequences, approximately 22% of them singletons. Material for sequencing was blood. The J gene is TRBJ2-3, the V gene TRBV2; D unclear. This TCR was recovered from a woman aged 45-60 years with Graves' hyperthyroidism. CDR3 DNA: TGTGCCAGCAGTGGTTCGGCAGTCACAGATACGCAGTATTTT. Its protein product is CASSGSAVTDTQYF.